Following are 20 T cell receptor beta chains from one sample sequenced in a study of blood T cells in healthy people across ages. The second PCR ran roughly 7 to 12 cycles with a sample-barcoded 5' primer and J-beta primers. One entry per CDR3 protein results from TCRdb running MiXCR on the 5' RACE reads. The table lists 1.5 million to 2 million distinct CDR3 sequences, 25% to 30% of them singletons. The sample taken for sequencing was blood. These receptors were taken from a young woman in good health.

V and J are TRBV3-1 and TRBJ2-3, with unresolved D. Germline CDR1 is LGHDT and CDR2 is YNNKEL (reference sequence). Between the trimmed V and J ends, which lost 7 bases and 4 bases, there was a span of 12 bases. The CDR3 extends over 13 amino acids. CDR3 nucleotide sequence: TGTGCCAGCAACCTCGGTGGCGCAGATACGCAGTATTTT. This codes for CASNLGGADTQYF.

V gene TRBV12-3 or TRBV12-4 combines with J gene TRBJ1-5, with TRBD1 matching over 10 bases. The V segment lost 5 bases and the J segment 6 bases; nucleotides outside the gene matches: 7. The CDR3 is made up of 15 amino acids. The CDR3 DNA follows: TGTGCCAGCAGTACGACAGGGGGCGCGGGTCAGCCCCAGCATTTT. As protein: CASSTTGGAGQPQHF.

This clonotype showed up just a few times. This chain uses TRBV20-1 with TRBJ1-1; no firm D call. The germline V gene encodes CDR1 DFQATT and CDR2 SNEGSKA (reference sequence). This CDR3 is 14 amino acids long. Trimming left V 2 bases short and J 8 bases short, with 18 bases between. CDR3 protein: CSARPDTGNPEAFF. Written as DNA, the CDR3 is TGCAGTGCTAGACCAGACACCGGCAACCCCGAAGCTTTCTTT.

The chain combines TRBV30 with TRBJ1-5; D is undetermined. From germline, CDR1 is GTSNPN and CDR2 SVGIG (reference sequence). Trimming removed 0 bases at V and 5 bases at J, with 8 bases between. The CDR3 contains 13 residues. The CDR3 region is CAWSVREDQPQHF. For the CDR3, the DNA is TGTGCCTGGAGTGTACGGGAGGATCAGCCCCAGCATTTT. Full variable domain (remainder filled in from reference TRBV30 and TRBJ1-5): SQTIHQWPATLVQPVGSPLSLECTVEGTSNPNLYWYRQAAGRGLQLLFYSVGIGQISSEVPQNLSASRPQDRQFILSSKKLLLSDSGFYLCAWSVREDQPQHFGDGTRLSIL.

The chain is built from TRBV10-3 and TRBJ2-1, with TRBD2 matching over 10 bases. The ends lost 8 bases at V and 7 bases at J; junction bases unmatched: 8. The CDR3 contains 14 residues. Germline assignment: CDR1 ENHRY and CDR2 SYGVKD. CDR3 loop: CAIRGASGSNEQFF. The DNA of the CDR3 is TGTGCCATCCGAGGGGCTAGCGGGAGTAATGAGCAGTTCTTC.

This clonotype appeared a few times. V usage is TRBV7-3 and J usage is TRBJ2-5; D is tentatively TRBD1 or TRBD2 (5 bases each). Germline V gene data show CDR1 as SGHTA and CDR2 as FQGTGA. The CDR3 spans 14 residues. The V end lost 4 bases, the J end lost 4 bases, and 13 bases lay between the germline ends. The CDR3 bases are TGTGCCAGCAGCTGTTCTGGGGACGGAGAGACCCAGTACTTC. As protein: CASSCSGDGETQYF. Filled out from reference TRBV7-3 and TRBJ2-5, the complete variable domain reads GAGVSQTPSNKVTEKGKYVELRCDPISGHTALYWYRQSLGQGPEFLIYFQGTGAADDSGLPNDRFFAVRPEGSVSTLKIQRTERGDSAVYLCASSCSGDGETQYFGPGTRLLVL.

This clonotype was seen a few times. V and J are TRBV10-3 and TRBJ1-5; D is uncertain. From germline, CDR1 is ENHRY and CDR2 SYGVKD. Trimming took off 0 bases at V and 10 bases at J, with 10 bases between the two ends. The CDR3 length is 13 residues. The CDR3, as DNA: TGTGCCATCAGTGAGTCTGTGTCACTTCCCCAGCATTTT. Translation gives CAISESVSLPQHF.

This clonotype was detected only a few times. The CDR3 sequence is CASSLGGQAFF. Written as DNA, the CDR3 is TGCGCCAGCAGCCTGGGTGGGCAAGCTTTCTTT. This chain joins TRBV5-1 and TRBJ1-1; D remains ambiguous. Germline V gene data show CDR1 as SGHRS and CDR2 as YFSETQ. The CDR3 spans 11 residues. With 4 bases removed from V and 9 bases from J, the gap between germline ends came to 10 bases.

CDR3 sequence: CASRMGQTNTGELFF. In nucleotides, the CDR3 is TGTGCCAGCAGGATGGGGCAAACGAACACCGGGGAGCTGTTTTTT. The chain links TRBV7-8 to TRBJ2-2, with D possibly matching TRBD1 (5 bases). There are 15 residues in the CDR3. V lost 6 bases and J lost 0, with 11 bases in between. Germline CDR1 reads SGHVS; CDR2 reads FQNEAQ.

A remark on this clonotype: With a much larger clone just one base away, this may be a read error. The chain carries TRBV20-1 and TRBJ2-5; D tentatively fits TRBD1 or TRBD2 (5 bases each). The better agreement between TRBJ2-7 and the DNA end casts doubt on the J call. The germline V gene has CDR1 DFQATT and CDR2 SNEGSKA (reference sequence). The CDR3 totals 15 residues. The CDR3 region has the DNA TGCAGTACCCTCTCCGCTGGGGGAGCCGTCTACGAGCAGTACTTC. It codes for CSTLSAGGAVYEQYF.

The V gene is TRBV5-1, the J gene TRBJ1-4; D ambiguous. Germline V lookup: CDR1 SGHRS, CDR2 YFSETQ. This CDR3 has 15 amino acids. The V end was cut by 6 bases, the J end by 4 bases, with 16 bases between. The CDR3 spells CASTLGGVFNEKLFF. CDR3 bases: TGCGCCAGCACCCTTGGTGGGGTTTTTAATGAAAAACTGTTTTTT.

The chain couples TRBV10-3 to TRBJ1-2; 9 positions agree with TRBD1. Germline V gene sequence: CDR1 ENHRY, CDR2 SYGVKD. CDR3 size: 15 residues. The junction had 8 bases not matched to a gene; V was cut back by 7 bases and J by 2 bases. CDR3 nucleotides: TGTGCCATCACTCCGGGACAGGGCTCAAACTATGGCTACACCTTC. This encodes CAITPGQGSNYGYTF.

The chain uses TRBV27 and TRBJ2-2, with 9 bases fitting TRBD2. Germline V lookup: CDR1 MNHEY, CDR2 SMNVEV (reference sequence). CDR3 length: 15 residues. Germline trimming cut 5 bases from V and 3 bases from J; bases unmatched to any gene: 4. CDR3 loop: CASSPIAGDTGELFF. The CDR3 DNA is TGTGCCAGCAGTCCCATAGCGGGGGACACCGGGGAGCTGTTTTTT.

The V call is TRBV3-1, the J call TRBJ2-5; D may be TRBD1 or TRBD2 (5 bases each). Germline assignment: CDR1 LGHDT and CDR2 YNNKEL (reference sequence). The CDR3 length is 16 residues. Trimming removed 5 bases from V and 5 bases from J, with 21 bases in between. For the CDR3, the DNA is TGTGCCAGCAGCGTCCTGGGGGTCTCCTCCTCTGAGACCCAGTACTTC. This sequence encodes CASSVLGVSSSETQYF.

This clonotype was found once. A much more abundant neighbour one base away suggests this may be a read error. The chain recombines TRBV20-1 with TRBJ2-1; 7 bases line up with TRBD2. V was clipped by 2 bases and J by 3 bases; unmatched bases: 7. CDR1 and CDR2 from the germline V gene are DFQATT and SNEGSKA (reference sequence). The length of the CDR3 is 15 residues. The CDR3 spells CSARRRGRGYNEQFF. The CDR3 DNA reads TGCAGTGCTAGAAGGCGCGGGAGAGGCTACAATGAGCAGTTCTTC.

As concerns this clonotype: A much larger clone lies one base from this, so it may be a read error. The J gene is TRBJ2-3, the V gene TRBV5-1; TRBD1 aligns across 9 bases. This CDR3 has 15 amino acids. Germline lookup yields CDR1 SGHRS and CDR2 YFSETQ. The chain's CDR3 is CTSEQGAQGSDTQYF. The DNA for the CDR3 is TGCACCAGCGAACAGGGGGCGCAGGGTTCAGATACGCAGTATTTT.

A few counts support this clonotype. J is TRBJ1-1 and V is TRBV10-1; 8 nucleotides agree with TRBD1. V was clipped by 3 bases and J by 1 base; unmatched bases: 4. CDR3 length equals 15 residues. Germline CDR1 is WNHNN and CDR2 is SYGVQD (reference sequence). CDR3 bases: TGCGCCAGCAGTGAATCGGGGACAGGGAACACTGAAGCTTTCTTT. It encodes CASSESGTGNTEAFF.

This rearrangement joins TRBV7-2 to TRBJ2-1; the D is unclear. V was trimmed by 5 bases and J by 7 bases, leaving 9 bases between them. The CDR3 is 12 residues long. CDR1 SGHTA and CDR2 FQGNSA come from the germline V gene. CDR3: CASSDGPNEQFF. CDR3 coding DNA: TGTGCCAGCAGCGACGGACCTAATGAGCAGTTCTTC. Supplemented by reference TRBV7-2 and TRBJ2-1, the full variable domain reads GAGVSQSPSNKVTEKGKDVELRCDPISGHTALYWYRQSLGQGLEFLIYFQGNSAPDKSGLPSDRFSAERTGGSVSTLTIQRTQQEDSAVYLCASSDGPNEQFFGPGTRLTVL.

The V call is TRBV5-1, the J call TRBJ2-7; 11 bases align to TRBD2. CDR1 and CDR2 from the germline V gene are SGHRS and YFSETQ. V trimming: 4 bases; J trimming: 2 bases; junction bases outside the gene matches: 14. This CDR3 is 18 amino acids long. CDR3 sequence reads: CASSLGVAGGPSAYEQYF. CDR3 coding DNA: TGCGCCAGCAGCCTAGGGGTAGCGGGGGGGCCTTCCGCCTACGAGCAGTACTTC.

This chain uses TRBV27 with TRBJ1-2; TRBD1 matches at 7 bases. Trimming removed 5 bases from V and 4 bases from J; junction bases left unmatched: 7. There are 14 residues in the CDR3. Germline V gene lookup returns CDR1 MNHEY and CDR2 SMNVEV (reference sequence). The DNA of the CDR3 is TGTGCCAGCAGTAGGCAGACAGGGAGCTATGGCTACACCTTC. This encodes CASSRQTGSYGYTF.